This T cell receptor (beta chain) was found in a study of beta chain features in type 1 diabetes. In germline, CDR1 is SGHVS, CDR2 FQNEAQ. CDR3 length equals 17 residues. With V trimmed by 0 bases and J by 3 bases, 8 bases remained unmatched. This clone has more than one count but fewer than ten. Naive, central memory, regulatory and stem cell-like memory cells within the CD4+ compartment were sorted using CD45RO/CCR7/CD25/CD127/CD95/CD27. All of the isolated RNA was reverse transcribed, so expressed TCRB transcripts were sequenced. Data came from immunoSEQ multiplex PCR; TCRdb stores just in-frame clones and leaves some out. The profile covers 350,000 to 400,000 clones, with more than 13% appearing a single time and approximately 0.02% taken by the ten largest.

The origin of this receptor is a woman between 18 and 30 years old in good health. Sequencing was performed on naive CD4+ T cells from blood. This chain connects TRBV7-8 to TRBJ2-1; 7 positions match TRBD2. CDR3 DNA sequence: TGTGCCAGCAGCTTAGCCTCCTCGCGGGAGATCTACAATGAGCAGTTCTTC. Translated: CASSLASSREIYNEQFF.